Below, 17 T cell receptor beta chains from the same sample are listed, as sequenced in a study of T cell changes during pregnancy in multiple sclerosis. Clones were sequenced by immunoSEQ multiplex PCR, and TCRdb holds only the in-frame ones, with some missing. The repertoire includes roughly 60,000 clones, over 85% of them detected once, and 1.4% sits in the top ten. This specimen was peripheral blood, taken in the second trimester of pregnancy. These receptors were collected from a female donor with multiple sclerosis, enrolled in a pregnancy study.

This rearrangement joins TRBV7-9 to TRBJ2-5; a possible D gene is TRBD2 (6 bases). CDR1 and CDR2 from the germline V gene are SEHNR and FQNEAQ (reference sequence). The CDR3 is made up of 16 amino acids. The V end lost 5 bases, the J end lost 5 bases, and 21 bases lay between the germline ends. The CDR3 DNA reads TGTGCCAGCAGCCCCTTAACGGGGGACCCCGGGGAGACCCAGTACTTC. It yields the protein CASSPLTGDPGETQYF.

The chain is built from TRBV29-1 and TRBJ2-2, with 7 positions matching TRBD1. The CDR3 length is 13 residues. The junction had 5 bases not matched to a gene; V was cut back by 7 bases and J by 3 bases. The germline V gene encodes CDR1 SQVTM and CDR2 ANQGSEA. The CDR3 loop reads CSAETGDTGELFF. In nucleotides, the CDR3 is TGCAGCGCGGAAACAGGGGACACCGGGGAGCTGTTTTTT.

CDR3 DNA sequence: TGCGCCAGCAGCCTATACCCGAGAAGCAATCAGCCCCAGCATTTT. This codes for CASSLYPRSNQPQHF. This chain joins TRBV5-1 and TRBJ1-5; no reliable D call. The germline V and J ends were trimmed by 4 bases and 1 base, with 12 bases remaining between them. Germline lookup yields CDR1 SGHRS and CDR2 YFSETQ. The CDR3 extends over 15 amino acids.

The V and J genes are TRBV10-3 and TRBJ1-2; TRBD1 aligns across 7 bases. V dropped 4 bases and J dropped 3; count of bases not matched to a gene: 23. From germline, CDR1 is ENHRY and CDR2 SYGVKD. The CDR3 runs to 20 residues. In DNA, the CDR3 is TGTGCCATCAGTGTTTTTGAGGGACAGTTGGAAAGTAGCCCCGACTATGGCTACACCTTC. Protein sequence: CAISVFEGQLESSPDYGYTF.

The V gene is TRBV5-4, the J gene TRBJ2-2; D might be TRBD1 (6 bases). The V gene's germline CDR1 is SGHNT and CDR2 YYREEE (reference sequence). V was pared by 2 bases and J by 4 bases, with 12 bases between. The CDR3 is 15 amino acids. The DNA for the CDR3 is TGTGCCAGCAGCTTAACGCAGGGGTCCACCGGGGAGCTGTTTTTT. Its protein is CASSLTQGSTGELFF.

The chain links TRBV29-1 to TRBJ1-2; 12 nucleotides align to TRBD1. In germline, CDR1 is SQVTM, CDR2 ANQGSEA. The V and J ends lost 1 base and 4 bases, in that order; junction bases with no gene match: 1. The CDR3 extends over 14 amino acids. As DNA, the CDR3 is TGCAGCGTTGAAGGGGACAGGGGGCTCTATGGCTACACCTTC. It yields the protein CSVEGDRGLYGYTF.

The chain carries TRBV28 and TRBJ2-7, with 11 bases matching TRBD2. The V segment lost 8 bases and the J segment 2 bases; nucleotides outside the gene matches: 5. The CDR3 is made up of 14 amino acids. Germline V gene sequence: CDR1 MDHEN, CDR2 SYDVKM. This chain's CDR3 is CASQVLAGAYEQYF. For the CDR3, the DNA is TGTGCCAGCCAGGTACTAGCGGGAGCCTACGAGCAGTACTTC.

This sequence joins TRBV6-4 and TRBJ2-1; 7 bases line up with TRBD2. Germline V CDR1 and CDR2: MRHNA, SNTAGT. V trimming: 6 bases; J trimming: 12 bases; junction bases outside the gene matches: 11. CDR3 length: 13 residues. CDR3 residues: CASSARDGLGQFF. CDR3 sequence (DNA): TGTGCCAGCAGCGCCAGAGATGGACTAGGGCAGTTCTTC.

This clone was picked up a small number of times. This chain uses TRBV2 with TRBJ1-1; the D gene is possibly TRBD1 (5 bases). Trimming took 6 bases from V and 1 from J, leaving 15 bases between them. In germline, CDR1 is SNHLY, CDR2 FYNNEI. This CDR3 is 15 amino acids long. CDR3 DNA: TGTGCCAGCAGGGGGGAGGTGGTCGGGAACACTGAAGCTTTCTTT. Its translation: CASRGEVVGNTEAFF.

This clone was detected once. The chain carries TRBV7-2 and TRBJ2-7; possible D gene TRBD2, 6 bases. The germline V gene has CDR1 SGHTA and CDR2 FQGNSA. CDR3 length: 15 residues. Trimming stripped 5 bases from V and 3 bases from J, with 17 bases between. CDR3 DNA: TGTGCCAGCAGCCGCTCAGGGCTAGCGAGCTACGAGCAGTACTTC. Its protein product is CASSRSGLASYEQYF.

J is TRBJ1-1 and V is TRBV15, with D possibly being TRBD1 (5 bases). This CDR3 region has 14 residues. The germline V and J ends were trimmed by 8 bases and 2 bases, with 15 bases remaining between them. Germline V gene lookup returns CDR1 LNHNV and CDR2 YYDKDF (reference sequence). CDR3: CATGPRGDNTEAFF. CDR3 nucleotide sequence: TGTGCCACCGGGCCTCGGGGGGATAACACTGAAGCTTTCTTT.

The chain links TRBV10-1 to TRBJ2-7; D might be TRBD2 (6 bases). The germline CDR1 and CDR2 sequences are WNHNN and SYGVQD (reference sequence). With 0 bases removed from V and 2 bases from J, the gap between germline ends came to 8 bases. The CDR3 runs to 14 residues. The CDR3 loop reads CASSESGGTYEQYF. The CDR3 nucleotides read TGCGCCAGCAGTGAGTCGGGAGGAACCTACGAGCAGTACTTC.

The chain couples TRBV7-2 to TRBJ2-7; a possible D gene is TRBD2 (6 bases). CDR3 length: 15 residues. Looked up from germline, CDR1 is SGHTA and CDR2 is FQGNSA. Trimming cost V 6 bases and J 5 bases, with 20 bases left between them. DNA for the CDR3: TGTGCCAGCAGGCGGGACCAACAATCAAGCGACGAGCAGTACTTC. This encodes CASRRDQQSSDEQYF.

DNA of the CDR3: TGTGCCAGTAGTAGGCTAGAGGGACTCTACAATGAGCAGTTCTTC. This codes for CASSRLEGLYNEQFF. This sequence joins TRBV19 and TRBJ2-1; TRBD2 is a possible D gene (6 bases). The CDR3 runs 15 residues. Germline loops: CDR1 LNHDA, CDR2 SQIVND (reference sequence). With 4 bases removed from V and 3 bases from J, the gap between germline ends came to 13 bases. Supplemented by reference TRBV19 and TRBJ2-1, the full variable domain reads DGGITQSPKYLFRKEGQNVTLSCEQNLNHDAMYWYRQDPGQGLRLIYYSQIVNDFQKGDIAEGYSVSREKKESFPLTVTSAQKNPTAFYLCASSRLEGLYNEQFFGPGTRLTVL.

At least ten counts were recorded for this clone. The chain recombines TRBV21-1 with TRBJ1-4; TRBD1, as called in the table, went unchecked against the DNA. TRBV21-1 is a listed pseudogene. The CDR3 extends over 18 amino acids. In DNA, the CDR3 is TGTGCCAGCAGCACTACCGGGACAGGGCAGGGGGGTGGTGAAAAACTGTTTTTT. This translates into CASSTTGTGQGGGEKLFF.

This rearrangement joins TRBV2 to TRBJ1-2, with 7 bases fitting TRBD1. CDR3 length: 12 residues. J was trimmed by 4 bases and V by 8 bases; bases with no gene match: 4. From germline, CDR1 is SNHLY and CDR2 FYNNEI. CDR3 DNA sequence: TGTGCCAGCGGGGGACAGCCCTATGGCTACACCTTC. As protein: CASGGQPYGYTF.

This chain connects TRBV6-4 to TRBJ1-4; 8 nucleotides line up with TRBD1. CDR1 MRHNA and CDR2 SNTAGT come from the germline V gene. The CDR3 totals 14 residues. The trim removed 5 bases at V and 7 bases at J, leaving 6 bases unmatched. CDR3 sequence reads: CASSPGGASEKLFF. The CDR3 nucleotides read TGTGCCAGCAGTCCAGGGGGCGCGAGTGAAAAACTGTTTTTT.